Below, 6 T cell receptor beta chains from the same sample are listed, as sequenced in a study of cytomegalovirus exposure and HLA in healthy donors. The PCR had 60 Vbeta and 13 Jbeta primers. Repertoires were generated with immunoSEQ multiplex PCR, while TCRdb's copy carries only in-frame clones and drops some. In the table there are approximately 180,000 clones, 84% of which are singletons. Sequencing was done on a sample of PBMCs. These TCRs come from a man aged 18 to 30 in good health and CMV-seronegative.

This clone was detected only a few times. J is TRBJ1-4 and V is TRBV12-5; D is unresolved. This CDR3 region has 17 residues. In germline, CDR1 is LGHNT, CDR2 FRNRAP. Trimming stripped 2 bases from V and 4 bases from J, with 17 bases between. The DNA for the CDR3 is TGTGCTAGTGGTTTGATACAGTCGAGCCGTGGTAATGAAAAACTGTTTTTT. As protein: CASGLIQSSRGNEKLFF.

The CDR3 coding sequence is TGTGCCAGCTCCGAGGATATTTCGGTCTATGGCTACACCTTC. It translates to CASSEDISVYGYTF. The chain carries TRBV18 and TRBJ1-2, with unresolved D. V shed 6 bases and J shed 4 bases, with 15 bases lying between them. From germline, CDR1 is KGHSH and CDR2 LQKENI. The CDR3 spans 14 residues.

The chain combines TRBV14 with TRBJ2-3; no clear D. This CDR3 region has 12 residues. In germline, CDR1 is SGHDN, CDR2 FVKESK. V lost 2 bases and J 6 bases, leaving 6 bases between the germline ends. The CDR3 DNA reads as TGTGCCAGCAGCCAAACCAGGGATACGCAGTATTTT. Amino acids: CASSQTRDTQYF.

This chain joins TRBV10-3 and TRBJ1-1; D not resolved. The V end lost 2 bases, the J end lost 2 bases, and 12 bases lay between the germline ends. The CDR3 contains 15 residues. Germline V lookup: CDR1 ENHRY, CDR2 SYGVKD. The CDR3 sequence: CAISENWGANTEAFF. CDR3 sequence (DNA): TGTGCCATCAGTGAGAATTGGGGAGCAAACACTGAAGCTTTCTTT.

This chain uses TRBV28 with TRBJ2-7, with D unclear. V was pared by 7 bases and J by 0 bases, with 10 bases between. Germline CDR1 MDHEN, CDR2 SYDVKM. This CDR3 contains 13 residues. CDR3 sequence: CASTAGPSYEQYF. CDR3 bases: TGTGCCAGCACCGCCGGTCCCTCCTACGAGCAGTACTTC.

This CDR3 reads CASSLGTGEQPQHF. The CDR3 coding sequence is TGCGCCAGCAGCCTCGGGACAGGGGAACAGCCCCAGCATTTT. The chain uses TRBV5-1 and TRBJ1-5; 10 nucleotides agree with TRBD1. The CDR3 contains 14 residues. V lost 4 bases, J lost 7 bases, and 5 bases stayed unmatched. Germline-derived CDR1 and CDR2 are SGHRS and YFSETQ.